The 14 T cell receptor beta chains below were found in one sample sequenced in a study of radiotherapy plus CTLA-4 blockade in lung cancer. Method: immunoSEQ multiplex PCR; TCRdb's copy keeps in-frame clones and lacks some. Counted here are under 45,000 clones, approximately 75% occurring once; the ten biggest clones make up 20% to 30%. The material sequenced was peripheral blood, taken from a patient treated with radiotherapy plus ipilimumab. These receptors originate from a human donor with non-small cell lung cancer that progressed on radiotherapy plus ipilimumab.

The J gene is TRBJ2-5, the V gene TRBV9; TRBD2 might be the D (6 bases). The germline CDR1 and CDR2 sequences are SGDLS and YYNGEE. The CDR3 is made up of 15 amino acids. The V gene lost 4 bases and the J gene lost 1 base, with 14 bases spanning the gap. CDR3 protein: CASSPRAGSQETQYF. DNA of the CDR3: TGTGCCAGCAGCCCGCGGGCGGGGTCCCAAGAGACCCAGTACTTC. The full variable domain, its missing parts supplied by reference TRBV9 and TRBJ2-5, is DSGVTQTPKHLITATGQRVTLRCSPRSGDLSVYWYQQSLDQGLQFLIQYYNGEERAKGNILERFSAQQFPDLHSELNLSSLELGDSALYFCASSPRAGSQETQYFGPGTRLLVL.

The rearrangement links TRBV6-5 to TRBJ2-7; 9 bases are shared with TRBD2. V lost 7 bases and J lost 4; bases outside the gene matches: 11. CDR1 and CDR2 (germline): MNHEY, SVGAGI. This CDR3 is built from 15 residues. This CDR3 is CASIKRTLAGYEQYF. CDR3 nucleotide sequence: TGTGCCAGCATCAAACGTACCCTAGCGGGGTACGAGCAGTACTTC.

The genes are TRBV7-6 and TRBJ2-5; 12 bases map to TRBD2. CDR1 and CDR2 (germline): SGHVS, FNYEAQ. CDR3 length: 16 residues. Trimming removed 3 bases from V and 4 bases from J; junction bases left unmatched: 6. This CDR3 is CASSFYLAGGRETQYF. CDR3 nucleotides: TGTGCCAGCAGCTTCTATCTAGCGGGGGGGCGAGAGACCCAGTACTTC.

The rearrangement uses TRBV18 and TRBJ1-3, with 11 positions matching TRBD1. The CDR3 loop spans 15 amino acids. Germline V gene sequence: CDR1 KGHSH, CDR2 LQKENI. The V segment lost 2 bases and the J segment 6 bases; nucleotides outside the gene matches: 3. CDR3 amino acids: CASSPGQGAQNTIYF. DNA for the CDR3: TGTGCCAGCTCACCAGGACAGGGGGCTCAAAACACCATATATTTT. Together with reference TRBV18 and TRBJ1-3, the CDR3 gives the full variable domain: NAGVMQNPRHLVRRRGQEARLRCSPMKGHSHVYWYRQLPEEGLKFMVYLQKENIIDESGMPKERFSAEFPKEGPSILRIQQVVRGDSAAYFCASSPGQGAQNTIYFGEGSWLTVV.

This chain uses TRBV14 with TRBJ2-1, with 10 bases matching TRBD2. The J segment lost 7 bases and the V segment lost 4 bases, leaving 7 bases of the junction unmatched. The length of the CDR3 is 15 residues. In germline, CDR1 is SGHDN, CDR2 FVKESK. CDR3 in DNA: TGTGCCAGCAGCCGGAGCGGGGGGGCCGTAAATGAGCAGTTCTTC. Protein: CASSRSGGAVNEQFF.

The rearrangement links TRBV5-4 to TRBJ1-2; 8 bases fit TRBD1. J gave up 4 bases and V 4 bases, and 6 bases lay outside the gene matches. The CDR3 is 14 amino acids. CDR1 is SGHNT, CDR2 YYREEE, per germline (reference sequence). CDR3 loop: CASSLDRVGYGYTF. The CDR3 coding sequence is TGTGCCAGCAGCCTGGACAGGGTCGGCTATGGCTACACCTTC. The complete variable domain, with remaining parts taken from reference TRBV5-4 and TRBJ1-2, reads ETGVTQSPTHLIKTRGQQVTLRCSSQSGHNTVSWYQQALGQGPQFIFQYYREEENGRGNFPPRFSGLQFPNYSSELNVNALELDDSALYLCASSLDRVGYGYTFGSGTRLTVV.

The chain is built from TRBV4-3 and TRBJ1-2; TRBD1 is a possible D gene (5 bases). CDR3 length: 15 residues. Germline V gene lookup returns CDR1 LGHNA and CDR2 YSLEER. Trimming took 3 bases from V and 10 from J, leaving 21 bases between them. CDR3 loop: CASSHSFGGSEDYTF. The CDR3 DNA sequence: TGCGCCAGCAGCCATTCTTTCGGGGGATCGGAGGACTACACCTTC.

This clone was observed a single time. The chain recombines TRBV29-1 with TRBJ1-6; D is uncertain. The length of the CDR3 is 13 residues. From germline, CDR1 is SQVTM and CDR2 ANQGSEA. V was clipped by 6 bases and J by 9 bases, with 15 bases between them. The CDR3 bases are TGCAGCGTAGCCCCCGGGTTGGGTTCACCCCTCCACTTT. This translates into CSVAPGLGSPLHF.

This clone was picked up a small number of times. The chain combines TRBV5-6 with TRBJ2-2, with 9 bases identical to TRBD2. Germline trimming cut 3 bases from V and 4 bases from J; bases unmatched to any gene: 10. Per germline, CDR1 SGHDT and CDR2 YYEEEE. This CDR3 contains 17 residues. The CDR3 DNA is TGTGCCAGCAGCTCTAATTGGCGGGGGGGACTCACCGGGGAGCTGTTTTTT. This translates into CASSSNWRGGLTGELFF.

A note on this clone: This sample also contains other DNA sequences that code for the same CDR3. The chain is built from TRBV27 and TRBJ1-2; 9 nucleotides align to TRBD1. Germline loops: CDR1 MNHEY, CDR2 SMNVEV (reference sequence). This CDR3 is built from 14 residues. Unmatched junction bases numbered 0, after V lost 3 bases and J lost 1 base. The chain's CDR3 is CASSLGQGNYGYTF. CDR3 coding DNA: TGTGCCAGCAGTTTGGGACAGGGTAACTATGGCTACACCTTC.

The chain links TRBV7-8 to TRBJ1-4, with D unclear. The CDR3 loop spans 13 amino acids. The germline V and J ends were trimmed by 6 bases and 10 bases, with 15 bases remaining between them. Germline values: CDR1 SGHVS, CDR2 FQNEAQ. In DNA, the CDR3 is TGTGCCAGCAGTTATGGACGGGATGGAAAACTGTTTTTT. It translates to CASSYGRDGKLFF.

This sequence joins TRBV7-2 and TRBJ1-4; D uncertain. The CDR3 extends over 15 amino acids. V was clipped by 1 base and J by 8 bases, with 14 bases between them. The germline CDR1 and CDR2 sequences are SGHTA and FQGNSA. CDR3 protein: CASSLGVGRTEKLFF. The CDR3 nucleotides read TGTGCCAGCAGCTTAGGGGTGGGGAGAACCGAAAAACTGTTTTTT.

V and J are TRBV27 and TRBJ1-2; 11 bases map to TRBD1. The CDR3 loop spans 16 amino acids. Germline V gene lookup returns CDR1 MNHEY and CDR2 SMNVEV (reference sequence). Losses at the gene ends were 3 bases for V and 8 bases for J; bases not matched to a gene: 11. CDR3 protein: CASSFLAGQGVEGYTF. In DNA, the CDR3 is TGTGCCAGCAGTTTTTTGGCGGGACAGGGGGTAGAGGGCTACACCTTC.

A word on this clone: The junction does not match germline at one end; this may be a read error. This CDR3 reads CASSPGLAGTQYF. The CDR3 DNA reads as TGTGCTAGCAGCCCGGGACTAGCTGGTACGCAGTATTTT. The chain recombines TRBV7-7 with TRBJ2-3; the match to TRBD2 covers 9 bases. Looked up from germline, CDR1 is SSHAT and CDR2 is FNYEAQ (reference sequence). The CDR3 is 13 residues long.